These 8 T cell receptor beta chains were all obtained from the same sample, sequenced in a study of cytomegalovirus exposure and HLA in healthy donors. In the PCR, 60 Vbeta and 13 Jbeta primers were used. Clones were sequenced by immunoSEQ multiplex PCR, and TCRdb holds only the in-frame ones, with some missing. The data show roughly 130,000 clones, with 73% seen just once and around 2.1% held by the top ten. The sample consisted of PBMCs. The receptors originated from a woman aged 40 to 49 in good health and CMV-seropositive.

The chain has TRBV6-1 and TRBJ2-5; D unresolved. Germline loops: CDR1 MNHNS, CDR2 SASEGT. The CDR3 length is 13 residues. The V gene lost 0 bases and the J gene lost 1 base, with 3 bases spanning the gap. For the CDR3, the DNA is TGTGCCAGCAGTGAAGCCAGCCAAGAGACCCAGTACTTC. Protein product: CASSEASQETQYF.

The rearrangement links TRBV7-2 to TRBJ1-2; possibly TRBD1 for D (6 bases). This CDR3 comprises 13 residues. Between the trimmed V and J ends, which lost 4 bases and 4 bases, there was a span of 10 bases. Per germline, CDR1 SGHTA and CDR2 FQGNSA. The CDR3 sequence is CASSSAGAYGYTF. The CDR3 region has the DNA TGTGCCAGCAGCTCGGCAGGGGCCTATGGCTACACCTTC.

The V gene is TRBV6-1, the J gene TRBJ2-7; 10 bases line up with TRBD1. Unmatched junction bases numbered 6, after V lost 5 bases and J lost 2 bases. Germline CDR1 reads MNHNS; CDR2 reads SASEGT. There are 15 residues in the CDR3. The CDR3 spells CASSIRTGGAYEQYF. CDR3 coding DNA: TGTGCCAGCAGTATCCGGACAGGGGGAGCCTACGAGCAGTACTTC.

The rearrangement uses TRBV5-6 and TRBJ2-2, with D possibly matching TRBD1 (5 bases). The length of the CDR3 is 17 residues. Between the trimmed V and J ends, which lost 0 bases and 4 bases, there was a span of 16 bases. From germline, CDR1 is SGHDT and CDR2 YYEEEE. CDR3 sequence (DNA): TGTGCCAGCAGCTTGGTCTCAGCAGGAAGGGGCACCGGGGAGCTGTTTTTT. It codes for CASSLVSAGRGTGELFF.

The chain uses TRBV5-4 and TRBJ2-3, with D tentatively TRBD2 (5 bases). The CDR3 loop spans 15 amino acids. V gave up 0 bases and J gave up 0 bases, with 8 bases separating them. Germline CDR1 and CDR2: SGHNT and YYREEE (reference sequence). The CDR3 region has the DNA TGTGCCAGCAGCTTGGCGACGGGGAGCACAGATACGCAGTATTTT. This sequence encodes CASSLATGSTDTQYF.

This clone was recorded a few times. The rearrangement uses TRBV6-1 and TRBJ2-3; 8 nucleotides match TRBD1. The CDR3 has 14 residues. CDR1 MNHNS and CDR2 SASEGT come from the germline V gene. Germline trimming cut 5 bases from V and 3 bases from J; bases unmatched to any gene: 4. CDR3 region: CASSQDRATDTQYF. In DNA form, the CDR3 reads TGTGCCAGCAGTCAGGACAGGGCAACAGATACGCAGTATTTT.

The chain combines TRBV21-1 with TRBJ1-1; the D call TRBD1 from the table was never checked on the DNA. TRBV21-1 is reported as a pseudogene. The CDR3 loop spans 13 amino acids. This CDR3 is CAKATGLNTEAFF. CDR3 DNA: TGTGCCAAGGCGACAGGGTTGAACACTGAAGCTTTCTTT.

V usage is TRBV4-2 and J usage is TRBJ1-2; 8 bases are a match to TRBD1. From germline, CDR1 is LGHNA and CDR2 YNFKEQ. There are 14 residues in the CDR3. V lost 5 bases to trimming and J lost 3 bases; unmatched junction nucleotides: 5. CDR3 residues: CASSKTTGDYGYTF. CDR3 in DNA: TGTGCCAGCAGCAAAACGACAGGGGACTATGGCTACACCTTC.